One sample yielded the 17 T cell receptor beta chains listed below, sequenced in a study of blood T cell repertoires in COVID-19. Assay used: immunoSEQ multiplex PCR; TCRdb lists only in-frame clones, some missing. Of about 160,000 clones listed, 80% to 85% are singletons. The sample comprised peripheral blood. The origin of the receptors is a woman of 80 years or more with active or convalescent COVID-19.

The chain links TRBV11-2 to TRBJ2-1, with TRBD2 matching 12 bases. Looked up from germline, CDR1 is SGHAT and CDR2 is FQNNGV. The CDR3 sequence is 15 residues long. Unmatched junction bases numbered 5, after V lost 5 bases and J lost 6 bases. For the CDR3, the DNA is TGTGCCAGCAGCCCGCAACTAGCGGGGGGCAATGAGCAGTTCTTC. Its protein product is CASSPQLAGGNEQFF.

This chain connects TRBV7-6 to TRBJ2-1; D might be TRBD1 (5 bases). Trimming left V 5 bases short and J 0 bases short, with 14 bases between. Germline V lookup: CDR1 SGHVS, CDR2 FNYEAQ. This CDR3 has 16 residues. For the CDR3, the DNA is TGTGCCAGCAGCACCAGGGCTTCGAGCTCCTACAATGAGCAGTTCTTC. This sequence encodes CASSTRASSSYNEQFF.

The gene calls are TRBV9 and TRBJ1-5; perhaps TRBD1 as D (5 bases). Germline CDR1 SGDLS, CDR2 YYNGEE. V was cut by 2 bases and J by 0 bases, with 9 bases left in between. The CDR3 totals 15 residues. The CDR3 spells CASSVGGSSNQPQHF. DNA of the CDR3: TGTGCCAGCAGCGTTGGGGGGAGTAGCAATCAGCCCCAGCATTTT.

The chain is built from TRBV7-2 and TRBJ1-5; TRBD1 matches at 8 bases. The CDR3 runs to 13 residues. The ends lost 8 bases at V and 6 bases at J; junction bases unmatched: 6. CDR1 is SGHTA and CDR2 is FQGNSA in the germline V gene. Here the CDR3 reads CASHTGGGQPQHF. CDR3 sequence (DNA): TGTGCCAGCCACACAGGGGGAGGTCAGCCCCAGCATTTT.

V and J are TRBV3-1 (or the pseudogene TRBV3-2) and TRBJ2-2, with no clear D. Germline loops: CDR1 LGHDT, CDR2 YNNKEL (reference sequence). This CDR3 has 13 residues. The V and J ends lost 1 base and 7 bases respectively, with 7 bases between them. The CDR3 bases are TGTGCCAGCAGCCAAGCCTTCGGCGGGGAGCTGTTTTTT. Translation: CASSQAFGGELFF.

The chain combines TRBV5-1 with TRBJ2-1; 9 nucleotides align to TRBD2. CDR3 length: 18 amino acids. CDR1 and CDR2 from the germline V gene are SGHRS and YFSETQ. Losses at the gene ends were 3 bases for V and 2 bases for J; bases not matched to a gene: 12. The CDR3: CASSYLTLLAGTYNEQFF. The CDR3 nucleotides are TGCGCCAGCAGCTACCTAACCCTCCTAGCGGGAACCTACAATGAGCAGTTCTTC.

The CDR3 spells CASSLSGVLIEEQYF. CDR3 DNA: TGTGCCAGCAGCCTAAGCGGGGTATTGATTGAAGAGCAGTACTTC. The V call is TRBV5-6, the J call TRBJ2-7; 7 nucleotides match TRBD2. This CDR3 is 15 amino acids long. With 4 bases clipped from V and 7 bases from J, the junction kept 14 bases outside the gene matches. Germline CDR1 is SGHDT and CDR2 is YYEEEE. The complete variable domain, with remaining parts taken from reference TRBV5-6 and TRBJ2-7, reads DAGVTQSPTHLIKTRGQQVTLRCSPKSGHDTVSWYQQALGQGPQFIFQYYEEEERQRGNFPDRFSGHQFPNYSSELNVNALLLGDSALYLCASSLSGVLIEEQYFGPGTRLTVT.

The chain links TRBV30 to TRBJ1-2; 10 bases agree with TRBD1. The CDR3 has 13 amino acids. V was pared by 3 bases and J by 3 bases, with 1 base of the junction left unmatched. From germline, CDR1 is GTSNPN and CDR2 SVGIG (reference sequence). The CDR3 DNA reads as TGTGCCTGGAGGACAGGGGGCGACTATGGCTACACCTTC. It codes for CAWRTGGDYGYTF.

V is TRBV6-2 or TRBV6-3 and J is TRBJ1-5; the D gene is possibly TRBD1 (5 bases). Germline CDR1 reads MNHEY; CDR2 reads SVGEGT. The CDR3 sequence is 17 residues long. V lost 2 bases and J 0 bases, leaving 14 bases between the germline ends. CDR3 DNA: TGTGCCAGCAGTTACAGGGCGGGGGGGGATAGCAATCAGCCCCAGCATTTT. Translating it yields CASSYRAGGDSNQPQHF.

The chain carries TRBV11-2 and TRBJ1-1; 8 nucleotides line up with TRBD1. CDR1 is SGHAT, CDR2 FQNNGV, per germline. Trimming took 6 bases from V and 0 from J; bases not matched to a gene: 6. This CDR3 spans 15 amino acids. The CDR3 DNA reads TGTGCCAGCAGGTCAACAGGGGGAATGAACACTGAAGCTTTCTTT. It specifies CASRSTGGMNTEAFF.

This clone has just one count. Other nucleotide sequences from this sample produce the same CDR3. The chain combines TRBV2 with TRBJ1-1; no reliable D call. The V gene's germline CDR1 is SNHLY and CDR2 FYNNEI. V was clipped by 7 bases and J by 2 bases, with 11 bases between them. There are 13 residues in the CDR3. This CDR3 reads CASTEEVNTEAFF. CDR3 sequence (DNA): TGTGCCAGCACCGAGGAGGTCAACACTGAAGCTTTCTTT.

The rearrangement links TRBV6-5 to TRBJ2-6, with D possibly TRBD1 on 6 matching bases. The ends were cut back, 0 bases at V and 4 bases at J, with 10 bases in the middle. The germline CDR1 and CDR2 sequences are MNHEY and SVGAGI. The CDR3 covers 16 residues. In DNA form, the CDR3 reads TGTGCCAGCAGTTACTCCCCGGGGACAGGGGCCAACGTCCTGACTTTC. Translating it yields CASSYSPGTGANVLTF.

The V call is TRBV4-2, the J call TRBJ1-3; D remains unclear. Trimming took 0 bases from V and 4 from J, leaving 4 bases between them. This CDR3 spans 13 amino acids. Germline CDR1 and CDR2: LGHNA and YNFKEQ. CDR3 nucleotide sequence: TGTGCCAGCAGCCAAGAGCGGGGAAACACCATATATTTT. Translation: CASSQERGNTIYF.

V and J are TRBV7-2 and TRBJ1-2; weak D call: TRBD1 (6 bases). Germline V CDR1 and CDR2: SGHTA, FQGNSA. The V end lost 1 base, the J end lost 7 bases, and 19 bases lay between the germline ends. The CDR3 length is 16 residues. The DNA for the CDR3 is TGTGCCAGCAGCTTAGAAAGATCAGGGGCGATTGGTGGCTACACCTTC. It is translated as CASSLERSGAIGGYTF.

This clone was seen only a few times. The V call is TRBV6-6, the J call TRBJ2-3; 8 bases align to TRBD2. V gave up 5 bases and J gave up 0 bases; unmatched junction bases: 10. The CDR3 covers 17 residues. Germline lookup yields CDR1 MNHNY and CDR2 SVGAGI (reference sequence). CDR3 amino acids: CASSRPPGGVSTDTQYF. The CDR3 DNA reads as TGTGCCAGCAGTCGTCCGCCCGGGGGGGTTAGCACAGATACGCAGTATTTT.

The chain uses TRBV6-5 and TRBJ2-3; a weak D match, TRBD2 (6 bases). V was trimmed by 5 bases and J by 6 bases, leaving 9 bases between them. Germline V lookup: CDR1 MNHEY, CDR2 SVGAGI. The length of the CDR3 is 12 residues. The chain's CDR3 is CASSRGEDTQYF. The CDR3 coding sequence is TGTGCCAGCAGTCGCGGGGAGGATACGCAGTATTTT.

The chain couples TRBV29-1 to TRBJ2-1, with D hard to call. Between the trimmed V and J ends, which lost 7 bases and 4 bases, there was a span of 8 bases. This CDR3 contains 11 residues. Looked up from germline, CDR1 is SQVTM and CDR2 is ANQGSEA. CDR3 sequence reads: CSGTVYNEQFF. In DNA form, the CDR3 reads TGCAGCGGCACAGTTTACAATGAGCAGTTCTTC.